Presented here are 19 T cell receptor beta chains from one specimen sequenced in a study of cytomegalovirus exposure and HLA in healthy donors. The PCR was carried out with 60 Vbeta primers and 13 Jbeta primers. Libraries were prepared by immunoSEQ multiplex PCR; TCRdb keeps only in-frame clonotypes and omits some of them. The sample consists of roughly 120,000 clones, about 60% of them appearing once. Sequencing input: PBMCs. The receptors derive from a woman aged 25 to 39 in good health and CMV-seronegative.

This clone was observed a single time. The genes are TRBV5-1 and TRBJ1-1; D may be TRBD1 (5 bases). The CDR3 length is 14 residues. The germline CDR1 and CDR2 sequences are SGHRS and YFSETQ. Trimming removed 5 bases at V and 0 bases at J, with 11 bases between. The CDR3 reads CASRTGGMNTEAFF. DNA for the CDR3: TGCGCCAGCAGGACGGGGGGGATGAACACTGAAGCTTTCTTT.

Turning to this clone: The sample carries other DNA sequences with the same CDR3. The CDR3 loop is CASSTLPGTGILQQETQYF. The CDR3 DNA is TGTGCCAGCAGCACACTCCCCGGGACAGGGATACTTCAGCAAGAGACCCAGTACTTC. The gene calls are TRBV7-9 and TRBJ2-5, with 9 nucleotides matching TRBD1. J was trimmed by 2 bases and V by 5 bases; bases with no gene match: 18. The germline V gene has CDR1 SEHNR and CDR2 FQNEAQ (reference sequence). This CDR3 region has 19 residues. Combining the CDR3 with reference TRBV7-9 and TRBJ2-5 gives the whole variable domain DTGVSQNPRHKITKRGQNVTFRCDPISEHNRLYWYRQTLGQGPEFLTYFQNEAQLEKSRLLSDRFSAERPKGSFSTLEIQRTEQGDSAMYLCASSTLPGTGILQQETQYFGPGTRLLVL.

V is TRBV28 and J is TRBJ2-7; 9 bases align to TRBD2. This CDR3 contains 15 residues. CDR1 is MDHEN and CDR2 is SYDVKM in the germline V gene. Losses at the gene ends were 4 bases for V and 0 bases for J; bases not matched to a gene: 4. Here the CDR3 DNA reads TGTGCCAGCAGTTCGTATAGCGGGAGCTCCTACGAGCAGTACTTC. Translating it yields CASSSYSGSSYEQYF.

The table lists this clone with a few counts. The V gene is TRBV10-3, the J gene TRBJ1-1, with 8 nucleotides matching TRBD1. There are 19 residues in the CDR3. In germline, CDR1 is ENHRY, CDR2 SYGVKD. The J segment lost 0 bases and the V segment lost 0 bases, leaving 12 bases of the junction unmatched. This CDR3 is CAISESFGTGGGVNTEAFF. The CDR3 nucleotides are TGTGCCATCAGTGAGTCGTTTGGGACAGGCGGGGGGGTGAACACTGAAGCTTTCTTT.

V gene TRBV10-1 combines with J gene TRBJ2-7; D is unclear. From germline, CDR1 is WNHNN and CDR2 SYGVQD (reference sequence). V was trimmed by 1 base and J by 2 bases, leaving 6 bases between them. The CDR3 contains 13 residues. This CDR3 is CASSEYLAYEQYF. CDR3 nucleotide sequence: TGCGCCAGCAGTGAGTACCTAGCCTACGAGCAGTACTTC.

V and J are TRBV5-1 and TRBJ1-2; 8 bases are shared with TRBD1. This CDR3 spans 14 amino acids. The V gene end was trimmed by 5 bases and the J gene end by 7 bases; junction bases not matched to a gene: 10. The germline gives CDR1 SGHRS, CDR2 YFSETQ. The CDR3 DNA reads TGCGCCAGCAGACAACCAGGGGGCGCGGCTGGCTACACCTTC. Residues: CASRQPGGAAGYTF.

This sequence joins TRBV6-9 and TRBJ2-1; unclear D gene. CDR1 MNHGY and CDR2 SVAAGI come from the germline V gene. The CDR3 has 14 residues. Trimming took off 6 bases at V and 5 bases at J, with 14 bases between the two ends. The CDR3 region is CASSRLTVNNEQFF. CDR3 DNA: TGTGCCAGCAGCCGTCTAACGGTGAACAATGAGCAGTTCTTC.

The J gene is TRBJ2-5, the V gene TRBV5-1, with 10 bases matching TRBD1. In germline, CDR1 is SGHRS, CDR2 YFSETQ. CDR3 length equals 14 residues. V shed 6 bases, J shed 3 bases, and the junction held 5 bases outside the gene matches. DNA of the CDR3: TGCGCCAGCACCGGACAGGGGGTTGAAGAGACCCAGTACTTC. Protein product: CASTGQGVEETQYF.

In its sample, this clone was seen once. The chain couples TRBV7-2 to TRBJ2-7; TRBD1 agrees at 9 bases. V was pared by 5 bases and J by 4 bases, with 9 bases of the junction left unmatched. CDR1 is SGHTA, CDR2 FQGNSA, per germline. The CDR3 spans 15 residues. For the CDR3, the DNA is TGTGCCAGCAGCCCCCCCGGGACAGGGTGGTACGAGCAGTACTTC. Protein product: CASSPPGTGWYEQYF.

The chain combines TRBV5-4 with TRBJ2-7; tentative D call: TRBD2 (6 bases). Trimming shortened V by 3 bases and J by 1 base, and 11 bases separated the two germline ends. The CDR3 has 14 residues. Germline V lookup: CDR1 SGHNT, CDR2 YYREEE (reference sequence). The CDR3 sequence is CASSSPEGSYEQYF. The CDR3 DNA follows: TGTGCCAGCAGCTCCCCGGAGGGGTCCTACGAGCAGTACTTC.

J is TRBJ1-5 and V is TRBV6-6; no definite D call. Germline assignment: CDR1 MNHNY and CDR2 SVGAGI (reference sequence). This CDR3 is built from 14 residues. Trimming left V 6 bases short and J 2 bases short, with 11 bases between. For the CDR3, the DNA is TGTGCCAGCAGACGCGACAATGGCAATCAGCCCCAGCATTTT. As protein: CASRRDNGNQPQHF.

This chain joins TRBV30 and TRBJ1-2, with D hard to call. With 0 bases removed from V and 6 bases from J, the gap between germline ends came to 5 bases. The CDR3 runs to 11 residues. CDR1 and CDR2 from the germline V gene are GTSNPN and SVGIG (reference sequence). The CDR3 DNA reads TGTGCCTGGAGTGTATATAATGGCTACACCTTC. This sequence encodes CAWSVYNGYTF.

This clone was seen more than once but under ten times. V gene TRBV6-5 combines with J gene TRBJ1-4; the D gene is possibly TRBD1 (6 bases). Germline V lookup: CDR1 MNHEY, CDR2 SVGAGI. CDR3 length: 15 amino acids. V was pared by 6 bases and J by 5 bases, with 16 bases between. DNA for the CDR3: TGTGCCAGCAGCAATGGCTGGACAGAAAATGAAAAACTGTTTTTT. Amino acid sequence: CASSNGWTENEKLFF.

The J gene is TRBJ1-1, the V gene TRBV5-1; 9 bases fit TRBD1. The CDR3 spans 15 residues. Germline V lookup: CDR1 SGHRS, CDR2 YFSETQ. V trimming: 2 bases; J trimming: 3 bases; junction bases outside the gene matches: 5. CDR3 in amino acids: CASSFTGGEDTEAFF. The DNA of the CDR3 is TGCGCCAGCAGCTTCACAGGGGGCGAGGACACTGAAGCTTTCTTT.

This clone was detected once. Here the CDR3 reads CASSDSQGILSYEQYF. The CDR3 region has the DNA TGTGCCAGCAGTGACTCACAGGGAATTTTGTCCTACGAGCAGTACTTC. The chain carries TRBV2 and TRBJ2-7, with D possibly TRBD1 on 6 matching bases. Germline CDR1 is SNHLY and CDR2 is FYNNEI. The CDR3 contains 16 residues. The ends were cut back, 3 bases at V and 1 base at J, with 16 bases in the middle.

The J gene is TRBJ1-1, the V gene TRBV28, with D unclear. Germline-derived CDR1 and CDR2 are MDHEN and SYDVKM. Trimming removed 1 base from V and 6 bases from J, with 12 bases in between. CDR3 length: 14 residues. The CDR3 reads CASSLLSVRSEAFF. The CDR3, as DNA: TGTGCCAGCAGTTTATTGTCCGTCAGGTCTGAAGCTTTCTTT.

The chain couples TRBV6-1 to TRBJ2-3; D not certain. Per the germline V gene, CDR1 is MNHNS and CDR2 is SASEGT. The V end was cut by 0 bases, the J end by 0 bases, with 10 bases between. The CDR3 is made up of 16 amino acids. The CDR3 coding sequence is TGTGCCAGCAGTGAAGCTCAGATTCCAAGCACAGATACGCAGTATTTT. Protein: CASSEAQIPSTDTQYF.

This clone was counted a few times. This sample includes further DNA sequences coding for the same CDR3. The rearrangement joins TRBV7-6 to TRBJ2-5; TRBD2 might be the D (5 bases). This CDR3 region has 13 residues. Germline V lookup: CDR1 SGHVS, CDR2 FNYEAQ. Between the trimmed V and J ends, which lost 5 bases and 4 bases, there was a span of 11 bases. The CDR3 DNA follows: TGTGCCAGCAGCCGGGATGGCCGAGAGACCCAGTACTTC. Protein sequence: CASSRDGRETQYF.

V gene TRBV5-1 combines with J gene TRBJ2-3; 7 nucleotides agree with TRBD2. CDR3 length: 16 amino acids. Germline V gene data show CDR1 as SGHRS and CDR2 as YFSETQ. Unmatched junction bases numbered 12, after V lost 4 bases and J lost 4 bases. The chain's CDR3 is CASSAGTNKQADTQYF. CDR3 DNA: TGCGCCAGCAGCGCCGGGACTAACAAGCAGGCAGATACGCAGTATTTT.